The 3 T cell receptor beta chains below come from one sample, sequenced in a study of Graves' ophthalmopathy and Graves' hyperthyroidism. The sequenced template was RNA, covering the TCR beta CDR3 region. First-round RT-PCR relied on HTBI primers, and a second-round multiplex PCR came next. Using its own MiXCR run on the multiplex PCR reads, TCRdb lists one record per CDR3 protein. This table has around 1,000,000 distinct CDR3 sequences, approximately 35% appearing once. The sequenced material came from peripheral blood or thyroid tissue (not recorded which). These receptors were taken from an adult man with Graves' hyperthyroidism.

This clonotype was observed many times. The gene calls are TRBV2 and TRBJ1-6; D call uncertain. V was trimmed by 3 bases and J by 3 bases, leaving 9 bases between them. This CDR3 is built from 15 residues. The germline V gene encodes CDR1 SNHLY and CDR2 FYNNEI. CDR3 DNA: TGTGCCAGCAGTGATGGGAGGAACTATAATTCACCCCTCCACTTT. Its protein is CASSDGRNYNSPLHF.

This clonotype was detected ten times or more. The chain joins TRBV7-2 to TRBJ1-4, with 7 nucleotides matching TRBD1. From germline, CDR1 is SGHTA and CDR2 FQGNSA. Trimming at V came to 5 bases and at J to 5 bases, leaving 8 bases not matched to a gene. The length of the CDR3 is 15 residues. CDR3 amino acids: CASSQRTGMNEKLFF. As DNA, the CDR3 is TGTGCCAGCAGCCAGAGGACAGGAATGAATGAAAAACTGTTTTTT.

This sequence joins TRBV6-2 or TRBV6-3 and TRBJ1-1; no reliable D call. V dropped 6 bases and J dropped 0 bases, with 11 bases sitting between them. This CDR3 contains 14 residues. The V gene's germline CDR1 is MNHEY and CDR2 SVGEGT. The CDR3 loop reads CASRVYSMNTEAFF. The CDR3 DNA reads as TGTGCCAGCAGGGTGTACAGCATGAACACTGAAGCTTTCTTT.